This TCR beta chain originates from a study of T cell clonotyping in hematopoietic cell transplantation (dated by TCRdb to the early 2020s). A note on the overall study: The study collected around 130 blood samples from some 33 consecutive transplant recipients and their related donors. Patients were recruited between September 2015 and January 2017 and followed until September 2020 or death.

Blood samples for TCR beta sequencing were given by related transplant donors. Using Nuclei Lysis Solution, genomic DNA was extracted from unfractionated peripheral blood mononuclear cells that were either fresh or cryopreserved. With the immunoSEQ assay, which is a bias-controlled multiplex PCR relying on V- and J-specific primers, TCR beta CDR3 regions were amplified from genomic DNA. A proprietary barcode and Illumina adapter sequences were added to the CDR3 amplicons in a second PCR step. An Illumina MiSeq instrument was used to sequence the CDR3 libraries. The authors' pipeline ran thus. Export and quality control were performed with immunoSEQ Analyzer 3.0, and downstream analyses were performed with R Bioconductor and Immunarch. Only productive rearrangements in the normalized downsampled data set were used to calculate repertoire metrics. In the normalized cohort, a clonotype counted as pathologically expanded if the clonotype was larger than 5 templates. Repertoire diversity was measured with the Inverse Simpson Index. To capture all clonotypes, CMV-specificity analyses were performed on the non-normalized data set. Not all clones reach the TCRdb copy of this immuneACCESS table, which keeps in-frame sequences only. Checked studies attribute under half of the gap to unresolved V genes and leave the rest unexplained. V and J calls and clone size are copied from that table; D and trimming were computed from the DNA. This sample holds 15,000 to 20,000 clones; over 90% were observed only once. About 5% of the sample comes from the top ten.

Concerning this clone: The antigen it binds to is not known. Base qualities are not recorded, but no much larger clone differs from it by a single base. Other DNA sequences in the sample encode the same CDR3.

Results and caveats for the whole study, not just this receptor: The sample size was limited and the cells went unsorted, which meant the CD4 and CD8 repertoire contributions could not be told apart. Inverse Simpson Index values from donors and from recipients before transplant predicted broader TCR repertoire diversity after transplant. Recipient TCR diversity fell after transplant, with pathologically expanded clonotypes rising progressively from day 30 to day 180. Just a small fraction of recipient repertoires overlapped with donor repertoires, and more than 95% appeared de novo at the given depth.

The CDR3 covers 12 residues, taking in both the cysteine and the phenylalanine. The entry retains the CDR3 DNA only, 36 bases that are in frame from base 1. The junction carries 3 bases between V and J, which are trimmed by 3 bases and 1 base respectively. CDR1 and CDR2, looked up from the germline V gene (reference sequence), are LNHDA and SQIVND. The sequence derives from a man aged 35-49 years in good health. Some clones in this sample may be carry-over from other donors' samples. Specimen: peripheral blood mononuclear cells. Rearrangement joined TRBV19 to TRBJ1-1, with the D gene too uncertain to name. For the CDR3, the sequence is CASSIGNTEAFF. The bases are TGTGCCAGTAGTATTGGGAACACTGAAGCTTTCTTT.